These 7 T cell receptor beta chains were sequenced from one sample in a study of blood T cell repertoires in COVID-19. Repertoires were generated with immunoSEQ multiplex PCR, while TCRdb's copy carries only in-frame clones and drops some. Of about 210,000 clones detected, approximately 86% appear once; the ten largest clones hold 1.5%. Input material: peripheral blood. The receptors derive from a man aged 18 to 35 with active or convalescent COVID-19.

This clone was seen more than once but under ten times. CDR3 nucleotides: TGTGCCAGCAGTGGGGGACAGGGAGCAACTAATGAAAAACTGTTTTTT. Translated: CASSGGQGATNEKLFF. This sequence joins TRBV2 and TRBJ1-4; 9 bases line up with TRBD1. V dropped 4 bases and J dropped 0; count of bases not matched to a gene: 3. CDR1 and CDR2 from the germline V gene are SNHLY and FYNNEI. CDR3 length: 16 amino acids.

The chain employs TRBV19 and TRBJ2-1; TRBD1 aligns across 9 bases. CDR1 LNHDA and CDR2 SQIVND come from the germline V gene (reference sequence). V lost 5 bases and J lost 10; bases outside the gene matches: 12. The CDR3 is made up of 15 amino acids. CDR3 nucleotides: TGTGCCAGTAGTCCCCAGGGACAGGGCTCGTGGGAGCAGTTCTTC. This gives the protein CASSPQGQGSWEQFF.

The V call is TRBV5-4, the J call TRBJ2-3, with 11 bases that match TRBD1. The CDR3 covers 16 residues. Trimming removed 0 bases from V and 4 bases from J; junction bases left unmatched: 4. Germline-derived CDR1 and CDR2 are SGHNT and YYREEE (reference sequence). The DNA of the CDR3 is TGTGCCAGCAGCTTGGAAGGGACAGGGGGGGCAGATACGCAGTATTTT. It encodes CASSLEGTGGADTQYF.

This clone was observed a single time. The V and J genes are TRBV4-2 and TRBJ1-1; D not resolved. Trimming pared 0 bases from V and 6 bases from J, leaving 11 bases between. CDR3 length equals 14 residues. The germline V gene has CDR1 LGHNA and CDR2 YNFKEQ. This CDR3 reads CASSQDGPGSEAFF. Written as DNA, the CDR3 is TGTGCCAGCAGCCAAGATGGCCCAGGCTCTGAAGCTTTCTTT.

The CDR3 reads CASSPDLASGKLFF. The CDR3 region has the DNA TGCGCCAGCAGCCCCGACCTCGCCTCGGGAAAACTGTTTTTT. The chain couples TRBV5-1 to TRBJ1-4; unclear D gene. Germline V gene sequence: CDR1 SGHRS, CDR2 YFSETQ. This CDR3 spans 14 amino acids. V was clipped by 4 bases and J by 10 bases, with 17 bases between them.

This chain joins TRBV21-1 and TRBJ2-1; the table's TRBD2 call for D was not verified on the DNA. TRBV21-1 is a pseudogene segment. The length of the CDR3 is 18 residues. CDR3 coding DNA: TGTGCCAGCAGCAAAACTAGCGGGAGTCCTGGGTCCTACAATGAGCAGTTCTTC. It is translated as CASSKTSGSPGSYNEQFF.

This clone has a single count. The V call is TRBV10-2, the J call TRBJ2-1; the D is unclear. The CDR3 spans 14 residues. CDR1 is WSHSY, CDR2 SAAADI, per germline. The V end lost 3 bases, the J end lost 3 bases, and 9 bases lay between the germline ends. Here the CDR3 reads CASSDVSSYNEQFF. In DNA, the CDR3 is TGCGCCAGCAGTGACGTGTCCAGCTACAATGAGCAGTTCTTC.